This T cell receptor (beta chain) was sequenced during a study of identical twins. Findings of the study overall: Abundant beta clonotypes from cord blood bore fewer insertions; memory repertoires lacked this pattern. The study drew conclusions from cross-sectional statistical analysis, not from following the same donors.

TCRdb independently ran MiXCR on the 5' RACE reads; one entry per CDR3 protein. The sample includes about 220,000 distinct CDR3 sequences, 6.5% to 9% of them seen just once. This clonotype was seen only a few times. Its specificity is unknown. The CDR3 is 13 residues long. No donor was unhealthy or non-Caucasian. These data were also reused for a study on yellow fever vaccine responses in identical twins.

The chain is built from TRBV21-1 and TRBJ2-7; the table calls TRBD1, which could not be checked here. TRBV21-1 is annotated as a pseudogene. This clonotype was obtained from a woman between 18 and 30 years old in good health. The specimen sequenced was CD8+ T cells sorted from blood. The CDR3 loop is CASIPTVPYEQYV. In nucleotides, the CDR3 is TGTGCCAGCATCCCGACCGTCCCCTACGAGCAGTACGTC.